The rows below give T cell receptor beta chains drawn from one sample of a study of T cells in Graves' hyperthyroidism and ophthalmopathy. Each CDR3 protein is one row after TCRdb ran MiXCR on the multiplex PCR reads. The sample records nearly 600,000 distinct CDR3 sequences, approximately 15% being singletons. The sample consisted of blood. The source is a woman aged 18 to 35 with Graves' ophthalmopathy. Both conserved end residues are trimmed from each CDR3. D genes are given only for firm matches.

D gene,V gene,CDR3 protein
.,TRBV7-3,ASSLSVWGLLNTQY
.,TRBV9,ASSPGTSNTEAF
TRBD1,TRBV30,AWNPRDRGHFYEQY
TRBD1,TRBV12-3/TRBV12-4,ASTVTGRGTEAF
TRBD2,TRBV29-1,SGSGTSFNTDTQY
.,TRBV20-1,SARDRKQEHYNEQF
.,TRBV7-9,ASSLASGLYEQY
.,TRBV29-1,SVPKETQY
TRBD2,TRBV7-9,ASSSIQAGDYNEQF
.,TRBV30,AWRDPFYGYT
.,TRBV5-6,ASSIRLLGISSYEQY
.,TRBV6-5,ASSSEGGLYEQY
.,TRBV20-1,SAAGTPNYGYT
TRBD2,TRBV15,ATRAGERDEQF
TRBD1,TRBV4-1,ASSQGRGSRNTEAF
TRBD1,TRBV11-2,ASSQEGQGAGETQY
.,TRBV12-3/TRBV12-4,ASSSPSRVTYNEQF
.,TRBV9,ASSVGGSLQYEQY
.,TRBV12-3/TRBV12-4,ASSLFRGNNEQF
TRBD1,TRBV27,ASSPLGQGPTDTQY